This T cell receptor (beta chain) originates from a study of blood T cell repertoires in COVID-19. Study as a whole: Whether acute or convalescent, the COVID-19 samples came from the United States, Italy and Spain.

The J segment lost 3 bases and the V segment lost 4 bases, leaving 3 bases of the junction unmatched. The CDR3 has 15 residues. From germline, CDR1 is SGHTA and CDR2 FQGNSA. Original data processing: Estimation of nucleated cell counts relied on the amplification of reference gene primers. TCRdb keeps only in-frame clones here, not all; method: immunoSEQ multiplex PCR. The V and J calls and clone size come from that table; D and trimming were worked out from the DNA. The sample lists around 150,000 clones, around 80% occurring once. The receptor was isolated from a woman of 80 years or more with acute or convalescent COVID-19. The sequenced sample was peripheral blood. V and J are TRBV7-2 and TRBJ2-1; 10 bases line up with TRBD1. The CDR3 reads CASSSDRGGYNEQFF. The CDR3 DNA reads TGTGCCAGCAGCTCGGACAGGGGGGGCTACAATGAGCAGTTCTTC.